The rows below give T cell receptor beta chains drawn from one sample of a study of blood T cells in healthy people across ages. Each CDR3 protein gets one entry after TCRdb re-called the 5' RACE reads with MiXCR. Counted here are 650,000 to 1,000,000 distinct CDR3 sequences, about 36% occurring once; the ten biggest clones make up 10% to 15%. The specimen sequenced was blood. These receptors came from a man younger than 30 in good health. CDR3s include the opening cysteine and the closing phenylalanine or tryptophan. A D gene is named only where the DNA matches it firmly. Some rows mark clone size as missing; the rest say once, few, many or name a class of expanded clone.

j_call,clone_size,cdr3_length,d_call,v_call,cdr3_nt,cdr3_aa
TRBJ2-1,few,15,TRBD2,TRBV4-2,TGTGCCAGCAGCCGGCAGCGGGGGTGGGAAAATGAGCAGTTCTTC,CASSRQRGWENEQFF
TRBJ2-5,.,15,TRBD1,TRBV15,TGTGCCACCAGCAGAGATAAGGGGACAGCCAATAAGCAGTACTTC,CATSRDKGTANKQYF
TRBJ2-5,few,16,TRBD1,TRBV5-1,TGCGCCAGCAGCTTGGAGGGACAGGGGGGCTCAGAGACCCAGTACTTC,CASSLEGQGGSETQYF
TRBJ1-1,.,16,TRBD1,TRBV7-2,TGTGCCAGCAGCTCAACCGGGACAGGGGTCAACACTGAAGCTTTCTTT,CASSSTGTGVNTEAFF
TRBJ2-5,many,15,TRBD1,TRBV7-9,TGTGCCAGCAGCCCCCCAAGGACAGGACAAGAGACCCAGTACTTC,CASSPPRTGQETQYF
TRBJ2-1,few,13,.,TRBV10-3,TGTGCCATCAGTGAGTCGCCAGCCAGTGAGCAGTTCTTC,CAISESPASEQFF
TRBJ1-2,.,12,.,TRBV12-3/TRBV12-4,TGTACCAGCAGCCCCGTAGTGGCCGGCTACACCTTC,CTSSPVVAGYTF
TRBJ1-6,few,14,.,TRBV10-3,TGTGCCATCATGGGGGCCAGGGTAAATTCACCCCTCCACTTT,CAIMGARVNSPLHF
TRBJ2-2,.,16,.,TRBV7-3,TGTGCCAGCAGCTCCAGGACTAATGGGCCTAGCGGGGAGCTGTTTTTT,CASSSRTNGPSGELFF
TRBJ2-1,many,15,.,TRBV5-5,TGTGCCAGCAGCCCGGATGAAAACTCCTACAATGAGCAGTTCTTC,CASSPDENSYNEQFF
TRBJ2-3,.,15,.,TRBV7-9,TGTGCCAGCAGCTTAGTACTACAGGGAGGAGATACGCAGTATTTT,CASSLVLQGGDTQYF
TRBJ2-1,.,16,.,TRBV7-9,TGTGCCAGCAGCCCCGTAGGCAGGGCGGAGAGGAATGAGCAGTTCTTC,CASSPVGRAERNEQFF
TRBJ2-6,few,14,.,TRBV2,TGTGCCAGCTCCCGTGACTCTGGGGCCAACGTCCTGACTTTC,CASSRDSGANVLTF
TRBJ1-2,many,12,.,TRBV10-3,TGTGCCATCAGTGCTGGGGAAAATGGCTACACCTTC,CAISAGENGYTF
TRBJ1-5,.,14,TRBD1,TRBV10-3,TGTGCCATCAGTGAGGACAGGGAATATCAGCCCCAGCATTTT,CAISEDREYQPQHF
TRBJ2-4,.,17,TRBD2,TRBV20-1,TGCAGTGCTTCACTAGCGGGGGGGCCTCTTACCAAAAACATTCAGTACTTC,CSASLAGGPLTKNIQYF
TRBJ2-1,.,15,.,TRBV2,TGTGCCAGCAGGCCCAGGGAGAGCTCCTACAATGAGCAGTTCTTC,CASRPRESSYNEQFF
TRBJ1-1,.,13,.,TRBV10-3,TGTGCCATCAGTGAGTCACTGAACACTGAAGCTTTCTTT,CAISESLNTEAFF
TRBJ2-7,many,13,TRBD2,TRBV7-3,TGTGCCAGCAGCCCTTCGGGGGGTTACGAGCAGTACTTC,CASSPSGGYEQYF
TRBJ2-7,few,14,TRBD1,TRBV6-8,TGTGCCAGCAGTTACGGGGACAGAGAGTACGAGCAGTACTTC,CASSYGDREYEQYF
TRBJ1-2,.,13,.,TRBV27,TGTGCCAGCTCCCTCTCAGAGGACTATGGCTACACCTTC,CASSLSEDYGYTF
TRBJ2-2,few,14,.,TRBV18,TGTGCCAGCTCAGCAGTAGCCAACACCGGGGAGCTGTTTTTT,CASSAVANTGELFF
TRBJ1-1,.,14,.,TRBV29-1,TGCAGCGTTGACAAAGGCATTGAGAACACTGAAGCTTTCTTT,CSVDKGIENTEAFF
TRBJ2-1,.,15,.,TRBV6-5,TGTGCCAGCAGTTACTCGACGGATCCGTACAACGAGCAGTTCTTC,CASSYSTDPYNEQFF
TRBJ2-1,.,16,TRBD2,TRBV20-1,TGCAGTGCTAGAGAGGGGGGGATAGCGGGCTACAATGAGCAGTTCTTC,CSAREGGIAGYNEQFF
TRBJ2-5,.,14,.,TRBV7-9,TGTGCCAGCAGCCTGCTCGGGAGCCAAGAGACCCAGTACTTC,CASSLLGSQETQYF
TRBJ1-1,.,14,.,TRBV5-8,TGTGCCAGCAGACGGGACAACTCGAACACTGAAGCTTTCTTT,CASRRDNSNTEAFF
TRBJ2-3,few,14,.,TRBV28,TGTGCCAGCAGTTTGGTCGGGATGAAAGATACGCAGTATTTT,CASSLVGMKDTQYF
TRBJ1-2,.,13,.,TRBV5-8,TGTGCCAGCAGCTTTAAGGGGAGCGAGGGCTACACCTTC,CASSFKGSEGYTF
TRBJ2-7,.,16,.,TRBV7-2,TGTGCCAGCAGTTTAGCAGGGGGGGCCTCTGCGTACGAGCAGTACTTC,CASSLAGGASAYEQYF
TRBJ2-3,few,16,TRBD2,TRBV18,TGTGCCAGCTCACCATTTGGCGGGGGGGCCCCAGATACGCAGTATTTT,CASSPFGGGAPDTQYF
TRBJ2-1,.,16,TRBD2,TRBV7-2,TGTGCCAGCAGCTTAGTCGATTGGAGCGGGGGAGGAGAGCAGTTCTTC,CASSLVDWSGGGEQFF
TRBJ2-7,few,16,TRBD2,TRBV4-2,TGTGCCAGCAGCCAACTAGCGGGGGGACAACACAATGAGCAGTACTTC,CASSQLAGGQHNEQYF
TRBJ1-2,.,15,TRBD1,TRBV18,TGTGCCAGCTCACCACTGCAGGGGGCCTCAAGGGGCTACACCTTC,CASSPLQGASRGYTF
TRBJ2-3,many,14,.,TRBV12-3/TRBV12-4,TGTGCCAGCAGCCGGGCGCGGTTCACAGATACGCAGTATTTT,CASSRARFTDTQYF
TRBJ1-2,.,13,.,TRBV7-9,TGTGCCAGCAGCCCCCCTCCGGGGTACGGCTACACCTTC,CASSPPPGYGYTF
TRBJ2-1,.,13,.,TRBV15,TGTGCCACCAGCAGGAACAGGGTTGATGAGCAGTTCTTC,CATSRNRVDEQFF
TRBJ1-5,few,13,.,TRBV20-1,TGCAGTGCTAGGAATAATGCCGATCAGCCCCAGCATTTT,CSARNNADQPQHF
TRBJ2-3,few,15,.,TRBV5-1,TGCGCCAGCAGCGGAGCAGGGGACCCCACAGATACGCAGTATTTT,CASSGAGDPTDTQYF
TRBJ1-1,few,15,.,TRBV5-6,TGTGCCAGCAGCTTGCCAGGGTCTCGGAACACTGAAGCTTTCTTT,CASSLPGSRNTEAFF
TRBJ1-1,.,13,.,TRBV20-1,TGCAGTGCTATGTCGGGAGGGCGCGCTGAAGCTTTCTTT,CSAMSGGRAEAFF
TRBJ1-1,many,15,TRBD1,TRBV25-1,TGTGCCAGCAGTGACCGGGAGGGGGCGAACACTGAAGCTTTCTTT,CASSDREGANTEAFF